One and the same sample provided the 30 T cell receptor beta chains below, sequenced in a study of blood T cell repertoires in COVID-19. Profiling relied on immunoSEQ multiplex PCR, and the TCRdb table lists in-frame clones only, not all of them. The table records fewer than 200,000 clones, 88% of them present only once. The sample taken for sequencing was peripheral blood. These receptors were taken from a man aged 55 to 70 with acute or convalescent COVID-19.

The CDR3 DNA follows: TGTGCCAGCAGTGAAGCGGAGAACTCCTATAATTCACCCCTCCACTTT. Translation gives CASSEAENSYNSPLHF. The chain is built from TRBV2 and TRBJ1-6; D is unresolved. V lost 0 bases, J lost 0 bases, and 6 bases lay in between. Germline CDR1 is SNHLY and CDR2 is FYNNEI. This CDR3 is 16 amino acids long. Filled out from reference TRBV2 and TRBJ1-6, the complete variable domain reads EPEVTQTPSHQVTQMGQEVILRCVPISNHLYFYWYRQILGQKVEFLVSFYNNEISEKSEIFDDQFSVERPDGSNFTLKIRSTKLEDSAMYFCASSEAENSYNSPLHFGNGTRLTVT.

The chain couples TRBV5-1 to TRBJ2-3, with 9 bases matching TRBD1. Germline CDR1 and CDR2: SGHRS and YFSETQ. This CDR3 is built from 15 residues. Losses at the gene ends were 5 bases for V and 4 bases for J; bases not matched to a gene: 8. This chain's CDR3 is CASRYRGQNADTQYF. The CDR3 region has the DNA TGCGCCAGCAGGTACAGGGGGCAGAACGCAGATACGCAGTATTTT.

This chain connects TRBV30 to TRBJ1-1; D is unresolved. Deletions cut 3 bases from V and 6 bases from J, with 14 bases between. CDR1 GTSNPN and CDR2 SVGIG come from the germline V gene (reference sequence). This CDR3 contains 13 residues. The CDR3 DNA sequence: TGTGCCTGGAGCAACCACCAGAGGGCTGAAGCTTTCTTT. Translating gives CAWSNHQRAEAFF.

For the CDR3, the DNA is TGTGCCAGCAGGGAGGCCTGGCGGATCATGAACACTGAAGCTTTCTTT. Translating gives CASREAWRIMNTEAFF. V gene TRBV2 combines with J gene TRBJ1-1; D ambiguous. Germline V lookup: CDR1 SNHLY, CDR2 FYNNEI. V was shortened by 6 bases and J by 0 bases, with 17 bases between the two germline ends. CDR3 length: 16 residues.

V and J are TRBV6-4 and TRBJ1-1; D is uncertain. The CDR3 consists of 13 residues. Trimming cost V 4 bases and J 1 base, with 7 bases left between them. Germline CDR1 reads MRHNA; CDR2 reads SNTAGT. The CDR3 nucleotides read TGTGCCAGCAGTGTGGGAGGGAACACTGAAGCTTTCTTT. As protein: CASSVGGNTEAFF.

The chain employs TRBV19 and TRBJ1-1, with a weak D call TRBD1 (5 bases). The CDR3 totals 15 residues. V lost 4 bases and J lost 2, with 14 bases in between. Germline lookup yields CDR1 LNHDA and CDR2 SQIVND (reference sequence). The chain's CDR3 is CASSRGRRPNTEAFF. CDR3 sequence (DNA): TGTGCCAGTAGTAGGGGCCGGAGACCAAACACTGAAGCTTTCTTT.

This chain links TRBV9 with TRBJ1-1; no clear D. V lost 4 bases to trimming and J lost 6 bases, with 13 bases between them. This CDR3 region has 13 residues. CDR1 and CDR2 from the germline V gene are SGDLS and YYNGEE. The CDR3 coding sequence is TGTGCCAGCAGCCCCGGTCCCAACGCTGAAGCTTTCTTT. Its protein is CASSPGPNAEAFF.

This sequence joins TRBV24-1 and TRBJ2-5; 7 bases fit TRBD2. Trimming cost V 6 bases and J 4 bases; bases outside gene matches: 13. Germline CDR1 KGHDR, CDR2 SFDVKD. The CDR3 is 16 residues long. This CDR3 is CATSRVDPGRAETQYF. For the CDR3, the DNA is TGTGCCACCAGTAGGGTCGACCCAGGGAGGGCAGAGACCCAGTACTTC.

The chain is built from TRBV19 and TRBJ1-2; unclear D gene. The CDR3 has 14 amino acids. The germline V and J ends were trimmed by 1 base and 6 bases, with 12 bases remaining between them. The V gene's germline CDR1 is LNHDA and CDR2 SQIVND (reference sequence). CDR3 loop: CASSIASRGNGYTF. CDR3 coding DNA: TGTGCCAGTAGTATAGCGTCCCGAGGCAATGGCTACACCTTC.

In its sample, this clone was seen once. The V gene is TRBV11-1, the J gene TRBJ2-6; D gene uncertain. The CDR3 runs to 16 residues. The V end was cut by 5 bases, the J end by 2 bases, with 13 bases between. Germline-derived CDR1 and CDR2 are SGHAT and FQDESV (reference sequence). The CDR3 sequence: CASSQIAFTGANVLTF. The CDR3, as DNA: TGTGCCAGCAGCCAGATAGCCTTTACTGGGGCCAACGTCCTGACTTTC.

The V gene is TRBV30, the J gene TRBJ2-1, with a weak D call TRBD2 (5 bases). The CDR3 has 10 residues. Per germline, CDR1 GTSNPN and CDR2 SVGIG (reference sequence). V gave up 7 bases and J gave up 7 bases, with 8 bases separating them. The chain's CDR3 is CALTRNEQFF. The CDR3, as DNA: TGTGCCTTAACTAGGAATGAGCAGTTCTTC. The full variable domain, with the rest looked up from reference TRBV30 and TRBJ2-1, is SQTIHQWPATLVQPVGSPLSLECTVEGTSNPNLYWYRQAAGRGLQLLFYSVGIGQISSEVPQNLSASRPQDRQFILSSKKLLLSDSGFYLCALTRNEQFFGPGTRLTVL.

This CDR3 is CASSLWPGQTQYF. The CDR3 nucleotides are TGTGCCAGCAGCTTATGGCCTGGGCAGACCCAGTACTTC. The genes are TRBV11-3 and TRBJ2-5; D gene ambiguous. Looked up from germline, CDR1 is SGHNT and CDR2 is YENEEA. The CDR3 has 13 amino acids. V lost 2 bases and J 6 bases, leaving 10 bases between the germline ends.

CDR3 coding DNA: TGTGCCAGCAGTTTCGGCGGTGAAGCTTTCTTT. This translates into CASSFGGEAFF. The chain joins TRBV27 to TRBJ1-1, with D hard to call. Trimming pared 3 bases from V and 7 bases from J, leaving 6 bases between. The germline V gene has CDR1 MNHEY and CDR2 SMNVEV (reference sequence). This CDR3 has 11 residues.

The chain links TRBV19 to TRBJ2-3; tentative D call: TRBD2 (5 bases). This CDR3 is 14 amino acids long. V was shortened by 8 bases and J by 1 base, with 13 bases between the two germline ends. Germline V gene sequence: CDR1 LNHDA, CDR2 SQIVND (reference sequence). The CDR3 loop reads CASSWTPGTDTQYF. CDR3 sequence (DNA): TGTGCCAGTTCCTGGACTCCCGGCACAGATACGCAGTATTTT.

This rearrangement joins TRBV30 to TRBJ1-4; TRBD1 matches at 9 bases. The CDR3 has 15 amino acids. Germline CDR1 is GTSNPN and CDR2 is SVGIG (reference sequence). With V trimmed by 2 bases and J by 4 bases, 5 bases remained unmatched. The CDR3 DNA sequence: TGTGCCTGGAGTAGGTCGGGACAGGGTAATGAAAAACTGTTTTTT. Translation gives CAWSRSGQGNEKLFF.

V usage is TRBV5-6 and J usage is TRBJ1-6; D remains ambiguous. V lost 0 bases and J lost 1, with 8 bases in between. Germline CDR1 and CDR2: SGHDT and YYEEEE. CDR3 size: 16 residues. CDR3 sequence reads: CASSLAAGSYNSPLHF. The CDR3 nucleotides read TGTGCCAGCAGCTTGGCCGCCGGGTCCTATAATTCACCCCTCCACTTT. The full variable domain, completed using reference TRBV5-6 and TRBJ1-6, is DAGVTQSPTHLIKTRGQQVTLRCSPKSGHDTVSWYQQALGQGPQFIFQYYEEEERQRGNFPDRFSGHQFPNYSSELNVNALLLGDSALYLCASSLAAGSYNSPLHFGNGTRLTVT.

This sequence joins TRBV5-8 and TRBJ2-1; D not certain. The CDR3 extends over 15 amino acids. Germline lookup yields CDR1 SGHTS and CDR2 YDEGEE. V was shortened by 0 bases and J by 3 bases, with 10 bases between the two germline ends. DNA of the CDR3: TGTGCCAGCAGCTTGGGCCAGGTCGTCTACAATGAGCAGTTCTTC. Its translation: CASSLGQVVYNEQFF.

The rearrangement links TRBV29-1 to TRBJ1-1; the match to TRBD1 covers 7 bases. The V segment lost 4 bases and the J segment 4 bases; nucleotides outside the gene matches: 3. The CDR3 extends over 12 amino acids. CDR1 is SQVTM, CDR2 ANQGSEA, per germline. The CDR3 reads CSVATGITEAFF. The CDR3 DNA is TGCAGCGTTGCGACAGGGATCACTGAAGCTTTCTTT.

The chain has TRBV27 and TRBJ2-2; 8 bases agree with TRBD2. Germline trimming cut 6 bases from V and 5 bases from J; bases unmatched to any gene: 11. The germline CDR1 and CDR2 sequences are MNHEY and SMNVEV (reference sequence). CDR3 length: 16 amino acids. CDR3 protein: CASSDPGGGRTGELFF. The CDR3 nucleotides read TGTGCCAGCAGCGACCCGGGGGGGGGAAGAACCGGGGAGCTGTTTTTT.

The CDR3 region has the DNA TGTGCCAGCAGTGAGGAGGACAGGGGGTTTGGCTACACCTTC. Translating it yields CASSEEDRGFGYTF. The gene calls are TRBV6-4 and TRBJ1-2, with 10 bases matching TRBD1. This CDR3 has 14 residues. Germline trimming cut 3 bases from V and 7 bases from J; bases unmatched to any gene: 5. Germline CDR1 and CDR2: MRHNA and SNTAGT.

The chain joins TRBV11-3 to TRBJ1-1; D is ambiguous. V gave up 1 base and J gave up 2 bases, with 5 bases separating them. CDR1 SGHNT and CDR2 YENEEA come from the germline V gene. This CDR3 is 13 amino acids long. CDR3 in amino acids: CASSLGVNTEAFF. In DNA form, the CDR3 reads TGTGCCAGCAGCTTAGGAGTTAACACTGAAGCTTTCTTT.

This rearrangement joins TRBV6-2 or TRBV6-3 to TRBJ2-3; TRBD2 agrees at 12 bases. The J segment lost 3 bases and the V segment lost 1 base, leaving 5 bases of the junction unmatched. Germline CDR1 is MNHEY and CDR2 is SVGEGT. The CDR3 consists of 17 residues. The CDR3 here is CASSYYGLAGSTDTQYF. Written as DNA, the CDR3 is TGTGCCAGCAGTTACTACGGACTAGCGGGAAGTACAGATACGCAGTATTTT.

A single count supports this clone. This rearrangement joins TRBV5-1 to TRBJ2-2, with D perhaps TRBD1 (5 bases). CDR3 length equals 16 residues. Germline-derived CDR1 and CDR2 are SGHRS and YFSETQ. Trimming shortened V by 2 bases and J by 0 bases, and 11 bases separated the two germline ends. The CDR3: CASSFYRIPNTGELFF. Written as DNA, the CDR3 is TGCGCCAGCAGCTTTTACAGGATTCCGAACACCGGGGAGCTGTTTTTT.

This chain links TRBV2 with TRBJ2-5; maybe TRBD1 (6 bases). CDR3 length: 15 residues. The germline gives CDR1 SNHLY, CDR2 FYNNEI. V was trimmed by 1 base and J by 5 bases, leaving 14 bases between them. The CDR3 coding sequence is TGTGCCAGCAGTGAAGGGGGGCAAAGTGGGGAGACCCAGTACTTC. This sequence encodes CASSEGGQSGETQYF. Full variable domain (remainder filled in from reference TRBV2 and TRBJ2-5): EPEVTQTPSHQVTQMGQEVILRCVPISNHLYFYWYRQILGQKVEFLVSFYNNEISEKSEIFDDQFSVERPDGSNFTLKIRSTKLEDSAMYFCASSEGGQSGETQYFGPGTRLLVL.

J is TRBJ2-1 and V is TRBV4-3; D call uncertain. Trimming removed 4 bases from V and 9 bases from J, with 10 bases in between. The CDR3 contains 12 residues. Germline V lookup: CDR1 LGHNA, CDR2 YSLEER. In nucleotides, the CDR3 is TGCGCCAGCAGCCTTTTCCGGTCTGAGCAGTTCTTC. Its translation is CASSLFRSEQFF.

This chain joins TRBV7-6 and TRBJ2-1, with D possibly being TRBD1 (6 bases). This CDR3 is built from 14 residues. V dropped 0 bases and J dropped 4 bases, with 7 bases sitting between them. Germline V lookup: CDR1 SGHVS, CDR2 FNYEAQ. CDR3 sequence reads: CASSLARGYNEQFF. CDR3 bases: TGTGCCAGCAGCTTAGCCAGGGGATACAATGAGCAGTTCTTC. The full variable domain, with the rest looked up from reference TRBV7-6 and TRBJ2-1, is GAGVSQSPRYKVTKRGQDVALRCDPISGHVSLYWYRQALGQGPEFLTYFNYEAQQDKSGLPNDRFSAERPEGSISTLTIQRTEQRDSAMYRCASSLARGYNEQFFGPGTRLTVL.

V usage is TRBV7-2 and J usage is TRBJ1-2; D unclear. The CDR3 sequence is 12 residues long. The V end was cut by 3 bases, the J end by 3 bases, with 5 bases between. Germline lookup yields CDR1 SGHTA and CDR2 FQGNSA. The chain's CDR3 is CASSFNYYGYTF. CDR3 in DNA: TGTGCCAGCAGCTTTAATTACTATGGCTACACCTTC.

The chain uses TRBV19 and TRBJ2-7, with 9 bases that match TRBD1. After removal of 5 bases from V and 4 bases from J, the junction contained 9 bases not matched to a gene. The CDR3 has 15 residues. Germline CDR1 is LNHDA and CDR2 is SQIVND (reference sequence). The DNA of the CDR3 is TGTGCCAGTAGTCTGTACCCAGGACAGGGGTACGAGCAGTACTTC. It encodes CASSLYPGQGYEQYF.

This chain links TRBV6-6 with TRBJ1-5, with 10 nucleotides matching TRBD1. Germline V gene lookup returns CDR1 MNHNY and CDR2 SVGAGI (reference sequence). V lost 6 bases and J lost 3; bases outside the gene matches: 2. This CDR3 spans 14 amino acids. Written as DNA, the CDR3 is TGTGCCAGCAGGACAGGGGGCAACAATCAGCCCCAGCATTTT. Residues: CASRTGGNNQPQHF.

The chain carries TRBV5-1 and TRBJ2-5; possible D gene TRBD1, 6 bases. CDR1 is SGHRS, CDR2 YFSETQ, per germline. The CDR3 covers 15 residues. Deletions cut 7 bases from V and 5 bases from J, with 21 bases between. The CDR3 nucleotides read TGCGCCAGCTCCTTCACAGGGTTGGGGCTGGAGACCCAGTACTTC. This sequence encodes CASSFTGLGLETQYF.